The sequence of this T cell receptor beta chain was determined in a study of identical twins. Each CDR3 protein is one row after TCRdb ran MiXCR on the 5' RACE reads. Of roughly 290,000 distinct CDR3 sequences in the sample, under 9.5% were seen once. Trimming pared 1 base from V and 5 bases from J, leaving 18 bases between. The CDR3 consists of 16 residues. Germline V gives CDR1 MGHRA, CDR2 YSYEKL. The sample also formed part of further work on yellow fever vaccine responses in identical twins.

The rearrangement joins TRBV4-1 to TRBJ2-7; tentatively, D is TRBD1 or TRBD2 (6 bases each). The TCR sequence derives from a woman under 30 in good health. The material sequenced was memory (CD45RO+) T cells sorted from blood. The CDR3 loop reads CASSQALGGRRDEQYF. DNA for the CDR3: TGCGCCAGCAGCCAAGCCCTAGGGGGGAGAAGGGACGAGCAGTACTTC.